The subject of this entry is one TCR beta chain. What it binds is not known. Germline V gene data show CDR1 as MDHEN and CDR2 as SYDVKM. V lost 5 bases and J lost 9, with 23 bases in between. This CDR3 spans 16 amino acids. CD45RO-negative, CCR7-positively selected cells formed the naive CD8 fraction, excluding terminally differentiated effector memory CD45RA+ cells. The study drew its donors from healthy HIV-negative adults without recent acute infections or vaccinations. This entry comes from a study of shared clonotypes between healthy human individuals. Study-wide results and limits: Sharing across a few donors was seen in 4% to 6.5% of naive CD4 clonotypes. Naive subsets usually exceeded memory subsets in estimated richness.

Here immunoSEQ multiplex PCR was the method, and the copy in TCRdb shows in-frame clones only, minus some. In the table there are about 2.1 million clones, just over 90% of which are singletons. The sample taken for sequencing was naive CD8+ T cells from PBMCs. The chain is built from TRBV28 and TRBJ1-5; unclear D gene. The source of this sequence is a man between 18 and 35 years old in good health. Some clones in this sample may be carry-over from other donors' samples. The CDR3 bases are TGTGCCAGCAGTCCCATCATGATCAGCAAAGATGGGCCCCAGCATTTT. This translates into CASSPIMISKDGPQHF.